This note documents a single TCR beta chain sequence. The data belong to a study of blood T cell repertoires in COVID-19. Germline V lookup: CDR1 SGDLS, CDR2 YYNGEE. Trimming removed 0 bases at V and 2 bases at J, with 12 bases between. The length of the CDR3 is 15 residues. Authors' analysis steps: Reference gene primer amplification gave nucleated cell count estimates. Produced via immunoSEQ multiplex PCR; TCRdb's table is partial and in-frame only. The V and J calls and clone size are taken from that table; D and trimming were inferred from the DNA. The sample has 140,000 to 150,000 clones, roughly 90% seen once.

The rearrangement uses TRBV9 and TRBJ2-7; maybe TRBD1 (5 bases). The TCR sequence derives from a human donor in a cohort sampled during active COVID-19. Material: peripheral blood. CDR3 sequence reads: CASSVDQGGPYEQYF. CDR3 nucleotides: TGTGCCAGCAGCGTAGATCAGGGTGGGCCCTACGAGCAGTACTTC.